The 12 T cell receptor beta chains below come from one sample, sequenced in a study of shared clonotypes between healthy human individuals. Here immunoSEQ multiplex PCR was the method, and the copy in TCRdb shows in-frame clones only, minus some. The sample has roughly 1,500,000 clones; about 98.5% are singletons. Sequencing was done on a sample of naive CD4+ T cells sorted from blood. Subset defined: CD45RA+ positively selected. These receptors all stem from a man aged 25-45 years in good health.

CDR3 nucleotides: TGTGCCAGCAGCTTAGCACTGTCTCAGCCCCAGCATTTT. Its translation: CASSLALSQPQHF. This chain links TRBV7-6 with TRBJ1-5; D gene unclear. V shed 0 bases and J shed 6 bases, with 6 bases lying between them. The CDR3 spans 13 residues. Germline values: CDR1 SGHVS, CDR2 FNYEAQ.

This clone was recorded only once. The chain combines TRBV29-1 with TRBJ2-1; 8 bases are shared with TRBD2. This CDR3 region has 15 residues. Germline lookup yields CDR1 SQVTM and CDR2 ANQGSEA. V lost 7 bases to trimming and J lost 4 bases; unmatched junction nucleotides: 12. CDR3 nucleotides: TGCAGCGCCCTGCCGGCGGGAGGCCTTTACAATGAGCAGTTCTTC. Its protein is CSALPAGGLYNEQFF.

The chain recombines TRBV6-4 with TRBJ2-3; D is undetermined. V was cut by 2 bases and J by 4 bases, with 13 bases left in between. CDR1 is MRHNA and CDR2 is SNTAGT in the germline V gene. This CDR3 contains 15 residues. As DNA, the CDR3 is TGTGCCAGCAGTGACAACAACCCCCCCGCAGATACGCAGTATTTT. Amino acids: CASSDNNPPADTQYF.

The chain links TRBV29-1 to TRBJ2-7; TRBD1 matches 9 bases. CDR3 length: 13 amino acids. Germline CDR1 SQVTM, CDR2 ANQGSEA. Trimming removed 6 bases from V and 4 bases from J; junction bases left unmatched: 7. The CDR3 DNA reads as TGCAGCGTAGCGGACAGGGGTGGTTACGAGCAGTACTTC. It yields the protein CSVADRGGYEQYF.

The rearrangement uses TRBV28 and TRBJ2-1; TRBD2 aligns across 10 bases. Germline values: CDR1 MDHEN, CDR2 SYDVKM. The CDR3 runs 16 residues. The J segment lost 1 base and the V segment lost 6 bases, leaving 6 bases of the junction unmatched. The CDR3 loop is CASRKTSGLSYNEQFF. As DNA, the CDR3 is TGTGCCAGCAGGAAGACTAGCGGGTTGTCCTACAATGAGCAGTTCTTC.

Written as DNA, the CDR3 is TGTGCCAGCAGTTTCATATTTAGCGGGAAGAGGAGCTCCTACAATGAGCAGTTCTTC. Its protein product is CASSFIFSGKRSSYNEQFF. V usage is TRBV28 and J usage is TRBJ2-1, with 8 bases matching TRBD2. V shed 3 bases, J shed 0 bases, and the junction held 13 bases outside the gene matches. This CDR3 is 19 amino acids long. CDR1 and CDR2 (germline): MDHEN, SYDVKM.

CDR3 in amino acids: CASSYSRGAGDTQYF. DNA of the CDR3: TGTGCCAGCAGTTACTCGAGAGGGGCCGGAGATACGCAGTATTTT. V is TRBV6-6 and J is TRBJ2-3; possibly TRBD1 or TRBD2 for D (5 bases each). Trimming shortened V by 0 bases and J by 5 bases, and 12 bases separated the two germline ends. Germline values: CDR1 MNHNY, CDR2 SVGAGI (reference sequence). There are 15 residues in the CDR3.

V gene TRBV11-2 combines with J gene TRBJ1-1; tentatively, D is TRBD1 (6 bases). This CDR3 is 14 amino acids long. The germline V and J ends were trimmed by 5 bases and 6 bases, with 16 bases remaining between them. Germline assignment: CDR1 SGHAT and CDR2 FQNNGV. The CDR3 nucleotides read TGTGCCAGCAGCGCCAAGGGGGGGCTCGCTGAAGCTTTCTTT. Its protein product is CASSAKGGLAEAFF. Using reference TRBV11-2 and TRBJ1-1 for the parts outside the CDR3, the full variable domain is EAGVAQSPRYKIIEKRQSVAFWCNPISGHATLYWYQQILGQGPKLLIQFQNNGVVDDSQLPKDRFSAERLKGVDSTLKIQPAKLEDSAVYLCASSAKGGLAEAFFGQGTRLTVV.

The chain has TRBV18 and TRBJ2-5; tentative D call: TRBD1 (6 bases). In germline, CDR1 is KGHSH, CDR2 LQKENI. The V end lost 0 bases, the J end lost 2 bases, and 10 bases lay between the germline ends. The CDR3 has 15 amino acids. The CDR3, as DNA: TGTGCCAGCTCACCACCGTTTCAGGGGCAAGAGACCCAGTACTTC. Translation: CASSPPFQGQETQYF. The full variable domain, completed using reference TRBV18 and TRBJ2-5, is NAGVMQNPRHLVRRRGQEARLRCSPMKGHSHVYWYRQLPEEGLKFMVYLQKENIIDESGMPKERFSAEFPKEGPSILRIQQVVRGDSAAYFCASSPPFQGQETQYFGPGTRLLVL.

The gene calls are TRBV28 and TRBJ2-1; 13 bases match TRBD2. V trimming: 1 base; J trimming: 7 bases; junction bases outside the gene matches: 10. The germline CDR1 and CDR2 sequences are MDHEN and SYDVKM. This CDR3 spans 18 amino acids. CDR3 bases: TGTGCCAGCAGTTTATCCTCAACCGGGACTAGCGGGATGAATGAGCAGTTCTTC. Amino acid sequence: CASSLSSTGTSGMNEQFF.

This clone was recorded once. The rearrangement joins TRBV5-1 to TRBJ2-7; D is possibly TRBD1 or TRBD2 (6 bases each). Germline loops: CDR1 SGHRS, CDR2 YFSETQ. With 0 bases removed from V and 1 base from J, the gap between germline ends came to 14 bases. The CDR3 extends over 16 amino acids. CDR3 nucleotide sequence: TGCGCCAGCAGCTTGGACCCCGGGGGCAGGTCCTACGAGCAGTACTTC. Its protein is CASSLDPGGRSYEQYF.

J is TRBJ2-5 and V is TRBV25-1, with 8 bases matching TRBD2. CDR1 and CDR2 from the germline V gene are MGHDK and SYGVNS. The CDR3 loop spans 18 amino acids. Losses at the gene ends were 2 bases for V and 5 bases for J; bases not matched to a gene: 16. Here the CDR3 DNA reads TGTGCCAGCAGTGAAGGGCGGAGAACTAGCGGCAGAACGGAGACCCAGTACTTC. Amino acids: CASSEGRRTSGRTETQYF.